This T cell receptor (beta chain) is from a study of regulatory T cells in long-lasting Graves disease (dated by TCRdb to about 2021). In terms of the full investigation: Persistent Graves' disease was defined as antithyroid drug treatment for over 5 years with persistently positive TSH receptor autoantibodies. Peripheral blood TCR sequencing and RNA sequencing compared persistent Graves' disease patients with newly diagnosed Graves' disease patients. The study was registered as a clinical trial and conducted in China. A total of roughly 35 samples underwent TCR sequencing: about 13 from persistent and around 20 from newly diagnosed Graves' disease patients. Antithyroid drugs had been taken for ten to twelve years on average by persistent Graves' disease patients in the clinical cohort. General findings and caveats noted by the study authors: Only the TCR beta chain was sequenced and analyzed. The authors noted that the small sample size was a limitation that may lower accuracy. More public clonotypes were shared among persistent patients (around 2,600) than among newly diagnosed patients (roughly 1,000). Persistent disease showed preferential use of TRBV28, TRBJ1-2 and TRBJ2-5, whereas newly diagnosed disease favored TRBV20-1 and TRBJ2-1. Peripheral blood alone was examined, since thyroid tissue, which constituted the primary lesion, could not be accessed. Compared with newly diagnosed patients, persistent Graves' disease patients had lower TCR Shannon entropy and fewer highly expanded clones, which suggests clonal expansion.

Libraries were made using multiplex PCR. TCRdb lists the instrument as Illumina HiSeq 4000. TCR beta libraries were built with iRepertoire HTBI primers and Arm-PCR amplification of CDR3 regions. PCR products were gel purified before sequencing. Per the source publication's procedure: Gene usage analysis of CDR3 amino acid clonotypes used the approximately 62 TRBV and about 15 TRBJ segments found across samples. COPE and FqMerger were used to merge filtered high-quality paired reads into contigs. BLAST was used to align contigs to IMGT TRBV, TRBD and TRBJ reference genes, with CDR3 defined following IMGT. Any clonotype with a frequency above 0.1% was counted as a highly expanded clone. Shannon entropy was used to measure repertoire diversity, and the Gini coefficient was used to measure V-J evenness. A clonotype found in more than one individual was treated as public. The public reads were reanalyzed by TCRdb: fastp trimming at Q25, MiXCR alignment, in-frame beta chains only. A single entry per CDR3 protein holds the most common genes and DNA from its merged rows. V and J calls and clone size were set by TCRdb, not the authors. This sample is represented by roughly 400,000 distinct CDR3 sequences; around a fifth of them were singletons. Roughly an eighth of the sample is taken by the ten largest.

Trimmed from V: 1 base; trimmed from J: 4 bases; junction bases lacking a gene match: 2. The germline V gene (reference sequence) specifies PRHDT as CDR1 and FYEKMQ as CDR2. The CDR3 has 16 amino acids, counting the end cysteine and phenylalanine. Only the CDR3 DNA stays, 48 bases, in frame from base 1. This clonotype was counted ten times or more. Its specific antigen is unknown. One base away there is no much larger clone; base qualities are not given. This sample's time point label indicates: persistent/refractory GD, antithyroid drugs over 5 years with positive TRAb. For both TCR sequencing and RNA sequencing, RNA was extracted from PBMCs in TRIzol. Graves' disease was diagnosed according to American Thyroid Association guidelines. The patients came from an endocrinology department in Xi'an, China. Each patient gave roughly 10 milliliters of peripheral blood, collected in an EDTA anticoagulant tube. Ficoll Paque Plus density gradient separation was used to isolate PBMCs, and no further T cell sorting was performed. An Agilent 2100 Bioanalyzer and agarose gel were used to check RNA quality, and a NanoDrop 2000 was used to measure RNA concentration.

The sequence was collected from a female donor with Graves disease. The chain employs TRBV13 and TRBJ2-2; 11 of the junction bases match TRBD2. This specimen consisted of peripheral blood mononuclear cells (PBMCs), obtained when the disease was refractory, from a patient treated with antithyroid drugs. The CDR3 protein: CASSLELAGVTGELFF. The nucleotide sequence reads TGTGCCAGCAGCTTAGAACTAGCGGGAGTCACCGGGGAGCTGTTTTTT.